The rows below give T cell receptor beta chains drawn from one sample of a study of PD-1 blockade in classical Hodgkin lymphoma. TCRdb keeps only in-frame clones here, not all; method: immunoSEQ multiplex PCR. Here the sample spans some 150,000 clones, 78% being singletons. The sequencing used peripheral blood mononuclear cells (PBMCs), collected before the second cycle of nivolumab. All receptors derive from a human donor with classical Hodgkin lymphoma. Both conserved end residues are part of each CDR3. Each record gives: clone size, D gene, J gene, V gene, CDR3 protein, CDR3 DNA. A D gene is named only where the DNA matches it firmly. Some rows have no size entry. The others give once, few or many, or a class for an expanded clone.

NA,NA,TRBJ2-3,TRBV7-7,CASSWDQDTQYF,TGTGCTAGCAGTTGGGACCAAGATACGCAGTATTTT
NA,TRBD1,TRBJ1-2,TRBV19,CASSPPGQGVYGYTF,TGTGCCAGTAGCCCCCCGGGACAGGGGGTTTATGGCTACACCTTC
NA,NA,TRBJ1-1,TRBV29-1,CSVGGDLLTEAFF,TGCAGCGTTGGCGGGGACTTGTTGACTGAAGCTTTCTTT
once,TRBD1,TRBJ1-2,TRBV18,CASSPPPGQGFGYTF,TGTGCCAGCTCACCGCCCCCGGGACAGGGATTTGGCTACACCTTC
few,NA,TRBJ2-1,TRBV10-3,CATGGGDHYNEQFF,TGTGCCACCGGCGGTGGGGACCATTACAATGAGCAGTTCTTC
NA,TRBD1,TRBJ1-4,TRBV19,CASRDRGSTNEKLFF,TGTGCCAGTCGGGACAGGGGGTCGACTAATGAAAAACTGTTTTTT
NA,TRBD2,TRBJ2-7,TRBV29-1,CSVVRPGLKGYEQYF,TGCAGCGTCGTCCGACCGGGACTAAAGGGCTACGAGCAGTACTTC
NA,TRBD1,TRBJ2-7,TRBV5-4,CASSSRQGPNEQYF,TGTGCCAGCAGCTCCCGACAGGGTCCCAACGAGCAGTACTTC
few,NA,TRBJ1-1,TRBV18,CASSPGYFTEAFF,TGTGCCAGCTCACCAGGATATTTCACTGAAGCTTTCTTT
NA,NA,TRBJ1-2,TRBV6-6,CASSGNPMANYGYTF,TGTGCCAGCAGTGGGAACCCCATGGCTAACTATGGCTACACCTTC
NA,NA,TRBJ1-2,TRBV19,CASSTRPGGYTF,TGTGCCAGTAGTACTAGGCCGGGGGGCTACACCTTC
NA,TRBD1,TRBJ2-3,TRBV6-6,CASSSQGALGTDTQYF,TGTGCCAGCAGCTCGCAGGGGGCGTTAGGTACAGATACGCAGTATTTT
NA,TRBD1,TRBJ2-7,TRBV6-6,CASSYSGTAPYEQYF,TGTGCCAGCAGTTACTCGGGGACAGCACCTTACGAGCAGTACTTC
NA,NA,TRBJ1-2,TRBV10-3,CAISGLVGYTF,TGTGCCATCAGTGGACTGGTTGGCTACACCTTC
NA,TRBD1,TRBJ1-5,TRBV7-9,CASSSPDRGGPQHF,TGTGCCAGCAGCTCCCCGGACAGGGGGGGGCCCCAGCATTTT
NA,TRBD1,TRBJ1-2,TRBV15,CATSRDSLTGASYGYTF,TGTGCCACCAGCAGAGATTCCCTTACAGGGGCGAGCTATGGCTACACCTTC
NA,TRBD1,TRBJ2-7,TRBV7-9,CASSLIDRGREQYF,TGTGCCAGCAGCTTGATTGACAGGGGGCGCGAGCAGTACTTC
NA,TRBD1,TRBJ1-2,TRBV28,CASSFRDRARGYTF,TGTGCCAGCAGTTTCCGGGACAGGGCACGAGGCTACACCTTC
NA,NA,TRBJ2-7,TRBV27,CASSKVTATSYEQYF,TGTGCCAGCAGTAAAGTGACAGCTACCTCCTACGAGCAGTACTTC
NA,TRBD1,TRBJ2-7,TRBV7-9,CASSQAEQGQYEQYF,TGTGCCAGCAGCCAAGCTGAACAGGGGCAGTACGAGCAGTACTTC
NA,NA,TRBJ2-2,TRBV5-1,CASSFLGDTGELFF,TGCGCCAGCAGCTTTTTAGGGGACACCGGGGAGCTGTTTTTT
NA,TRBD2,TRBJ2-1,TRBV6-6,CASRVLAGGGAEQFF,TGTGCCAGCAGAGTTCTAGCGGGAGGGGGCGCTGAGCAGTTCTTC
NA,NA,TRBJ2-1,TRBV4-2,CASSQERATLTHEQFF,TGTGCCAGCAGCCAAGAGAGGGCCACCCTCACGCATGAGCAGTTCTTC
NA,NA,TRBJ1-5,TRBV2,CASSTQGREQPQHF,TGTGCCAGCAGCACACAGGGTCGGGAGCAGCCCCAGCATTTT
NA,NA,TRBJ1-2,TRBV7-9,CASSPGGGRAGYTF,TGTGCCAGCAGCCCCGGCGGGGGCCGGGCTGGCTACACCTTC
NA,TRBD1,TRBJ1-1,TRBV7-9,CASSSIVAGGAGTAFF,TGTGCCAGCAGCTCGATTGTCGCAGGGGGCGCGGGTACGGCTTTCTTT
NA,TRBD2,TRBJ2-1,TRBV7-3,CASSVTSLAGDEQFF,TGTGCCAGCAGTGTAACATCGCTAGCGGGGGATGAGCAGTTCTTC
NA,NA,TRBJ2-2,TRBV30,CAWSVDRTGELFF,TGTGCCTGGAGTGTCGACAGGACAGGGGAGCTGTTTTTT
NA,TRBD1,TRBJ1-2,TRBV6-5,CASSSIRGRIVGYTF,TGTGCCAGCAGTTCCATCAGGGGGCGCATTGTGGGCTACACCTTC
NA,NA,TRBJ2-2,TRBV19,CASRLTPAAGELFF,TGTGCCAGTAGGCTAACCCCCGCCGCCGGGGAGCTGTTTTTT
NA,NA,TRBJ2-7,TRBV7-2,CASSLGRTYEQYF,TGTGCCAGCAGCTTAGGCCGGACCTACGAGCAGTACTTC
NA,TRBD1,TRBJ1-5,TRBV27,CASSLKGAHQPQHF,TGTGCCAGCAGTTTGAAGGGGGCCCATCAGCCCCAGCATTTT
NA,TRBD2,TRBJ2-3,TRBV5-1,CASRASGSSTDTQYF,TGCGCCAGCAGGGCTAGCGGGAGTAGCACAGATACGCAGTATTTT
once,NA,TRBJ2-1,TRBV6-5,CASSVPGHLDNEQFF,TGTGCCAGCAGTGTCCCCGGACACCTTGATAATGAGCAGTTCTTC
NA,NA,TRBJ1-2,TRBV7-9,CASSFLGGSYGYTF,TGTGCCAGCAGCTTTTTGGGGGGGAGCTATGGCTACACCTTC
NA,NA,TRBJ1-5,TRBV28,CASSDSNQPQHF,TGTGCCAGCAGCGATAGCAATCAGCCCCAGCATTTT
once,TRBD2,TRBJ2-3,TRBV5-4,CASSPGLAGAGDTQYF,TGTGCCAGCAGCCCGGGACTAGCGGGAGCGGGAGATACGCAGTATTTT
NA,NA,TRBJ2-2,TRBV18,CASSPPGGANTGELFF,TGTGCCAGCTCACCACCGGGGGGAGCGAACACCGGGGAGCTGTTTTTT
once,NA,TRBJ1-5,TRBV21-1,CASSRRTLSNQPQHF,TGTGCCAGCAGCAGGAGGACCCTTAGCAATCAGCCCCAGCATTTT
NA,TRBD2,TRBJ2-2,TRBV9,CASSVGGGADTGELFF,TGTGCCAGCAGCGTCGGCGGGGGGGCCGACACCGGGGAGCTGTTTTTT
NA,NA,TRBJ1-5,TRBV5-1,CASSLVSDSNQPQHF,TGCGCCAGCAGCTTGGTATCGGATAGCAATCAGCCCCAGCATTTT
NA,NA,TRBJ2-6,TRBV7-9,CASSLASSGANVLTF,TGTGCCAGCAGCTTAGCTTCCTCTGGGGCCAACGTCCTGACTTTC
NA,NA,TRBJ2-2,TRBV2,CASSEDGPTGGELFF,TGTGCCAGCAGTGAAGATGGGCCCACGGGGGGGGAGCTGTTTTTT
NA,NA,TRBJ2-7,TRBV5-1,CASSRLVQAPEQYF,TGCGCCAGCAGCCGGTTAGTCCAAGCCCCCGAGCAGTACTTC
NA,NA,TRBJ1-2,TRBV19,CASSIEGDTGYTF,TGTGCCAGTAGTATAGAAGGAGATACTGGCTACACCTTC
NA,TRBD1,TRBJ2-1,TRBV6-5,CASSYGGTGTNEQFF,TGTGCCAGCAGTTACGGGGGGACAGGGACGAATGAGCAGTTCTTC
NA,NA,TRBJ2-7,TRBV23-1,CASSRSGYFSYEQYF,TGCGCCAGCAGTCGATCAGGGTATTTCTCCTACGAGCAGTACTTC
NA,NA,TRBJ1-3,TRBV6-5,CASSYTGSSGNTIYF,TGTGCCAGCAGTTACACAGGGAGCTCTGGAAACACCATATATTTT
NA,NA,TRBJ2-7,TRBV6-5,CASSYSQGPYEQYF,TGTGCCAGCAGTTACTCACAGGGACCCTACGAGCAGTACTTC
NA,NA,TRBJ2-1,TRBV9,CASSPRGNNEQFF,TGTGCCAGCAGCCCACGTGGGAACAATGAGCAGTTCTTC
NA,TRBD2,TRBJ2-1,TRBV10-3,CAIRGTSGGLTYNEQFF,TGTGCCATCAGGGGGACTAGCGGGGGGCTAACCTACAATGAGCAGTTCTTC
NA,NA,TRBJ1-1,TRBV5-6,CASSLNTEAFF,TGTGCCAGTTCACTGAACACTGAAGCTTTCTTT
NA,NA,TRBJ2-7,TRBV9,CASSVDGRSYEQYF,TGTGCCAGCAGCGTAGATGGACGAAGCTACGAGCAGTACTTC
few,NA,TRBJ1-4,TRBV20-1,CSARKGEKLFF,TGCAGTGCTCGTAAAGGGGAAAAACTGTTTTTT
NA,NA,TRBJ2-5,TRBV6-1,CASRRNGETQYF,TGTGCCAGTAGGAGGAATGGAGAGACCCAGTACTTC
NA,NA,TRBJ2-7,TRBV28,CASSGTEGPYEQYF,TGTGCCAGCAGCGGGACTGAGGGTCCATACGAGCAGTACTTC
once,NA,TRBJ2-3,TRBV6-5,CASSYFSGTDTQYF,TGTGCCAGCAGTTACTTTAGCGGCACAGATACGCAGTATTTT
NA,NA,TRBJ1-3,TRBV2,CASSGTGRSGNTIYF,TGTGCCAGCAGTGGGACGGGTAGATCTGGAAACACCATATATTTT
NA,TRBD1,TRBJ2-3,TRBV19,CASSTPQGGTDTQYF,TGTGCCAGTAGTACCCCCCAGGGGGGCACAGATACGCAGTATTTT